These 23 T cell receptor beta chains were sequenced from one sample in a study of cytomegalovirus exposure and HLA in healthy donors. Primers: 60 Vbeta forward and 13 Jbeta reverse. Generated by immunoSEQ multiplex PCR, the TCRdb table keeps only in-frame clones and is missing some. The data contain 130,000 or so clones, roughly 86% of them singletons. Sequencing was carried out using PBMCs. The origin of the receptors is a man aged 18 to 29 in good health and CMV-seronegative.

The gene calls are TRBV29-1 and TRBJ1-1; 9 positions match TRBD1. Germline CDR1 is SQVTM and CDR2 is ANQGSEA. The V and J ends lost 8 bases and 5 bases, in that order; junction bases with no gene match: 9. The CDR3 is made up of 13 amino acids. CDR3: CSTQTGGATEAFF. As DNA, the CDR3 is TGCAGCACCCAGACAGGGGGGGCGACTGAAGCTTTCTTT. Combining the CDR3 with reference TRBV29-1 and TRBJ1-1 gives the whole variable domain SAVISQKPSRDICQRGTSLTIQCQVDSQVTMMFWYRQQPGQSLTLIATANQGSEATYESGFVIDKFPISRPNLTFSTLTVSNMSPEDSSIYLCSTQTGGATEAFFGQGTRLTVV.

V and J are TRBV7-2 and TRBJ2-3; D uncertain. The CDR3 loop spans 12 amino acids. The V gene's germline CDR1 is SGHTA and CDR2 FQGNSA. Trimming stripped 5 bases from V and 0 bases from J, with 3 bases between. For the CDR3, the DNA is TGTGCCAGCAGCCCTAGCACAGATACGCAGTATTTT. Amino acids: CASSPSTDTQYF. The whole variable domain, filled in from reference TRBV7-2 and TRBJ2-3, reads GAGVSQSPSNKVTEKGKDVELRCDPISGHTALYWYRQSLGQGLEFLIYFQGNSAPDKSGLPSDRFSAERTGGSVSTLTIQRTQQEDSAVYLCASSPSTDTQYFGPGTRLTVL.

The sample holds one count of this clone. This chain connects TRBV18 to TRBJ2-2; 9 bases line up with TRBD1. CDR3 length: 16 amino acids. Looked up from germline, CDR1 is KGHSH and CDR2 is LQKENI. Losses at the gene ends were 2 bases for V and 1 base for J; bases not matched to a gene: 2. The CDR3 bases are TGTGCCAGCTCACCATTGGGACAGGGGAACACCGGGGAGCTGTTTTTT. It specifies CASSPLGQGNTGELFF.

The gene calls are TRBV11-2 and TRBJ2-5, with 10 bases identical to TRBD2. CDR1 and CDR2 (germline): SGHAT, FQNNGV. The ends lost 5 bases at V and 3 bases at J; junction bases unmatched: 6. There are 15 residues in the CDR3. CDR3 protein: CASSPTLAGKETQYF. DNA of the CDR3: TGTGCCAGCAGCCCCACACTAGCGGGGAAAGAGACCCAGTACTTC.

This clone was seen a few times. The rearrangement joins TRBV7-8 to TRBJ1-1; 9 positions agree with TRBD1. Germline V gene sequence: CDR1 SGHVS, CDR2 FQNEAQ. The CDR3 extends over 14 amino acids. V gave up 5 bases and J gave up 9 bases; unmatched junction bases: 10. CDR3 DNA: TGTGCCAGCAGCATCTCGGGGACAGGGTATAAAGCTTTCTTT. This encodes CASSISGTGYKAFF.

The chain recombines TRBV9 with TRBJ2-5; weak D call: TRBD1 (5 bases). The J call may be in error: the DNA end matches TRBJ2-7 better. The CDR3 totals 17 residues. Per the germline V gene, CDR1 is SGDLS and CDR2 is YYNGEE. Written as DNA, the CDR3 is TGTGCCAGCAGCGTCGGGCTCAGGGATACAACCCTCTACGAGCAGTACTTC. This encodes CASSVGLRDTTLYEQYF.

The chain has TRBV29-1 and TRBJ1-2, with TRBD1 as a possible D gene (6 bases). This CDR3 comprises 14 residues. Trimming removed 6 bases at V and 0 bases at J, with 14 bases between. Germline V gene data show CDR1 as SQVTM and CDR2 as ANQGSEA. CDR3 sequence reads: CSVSPRGANYGYTF. DNA of the CDR3: TGCAGCGTGTCCCCCAGGGGCGCTAACTATGGCTACACCTTC.

This sequence joins TRBV19 and TRBJ2-7; tentatively, D is TRBD1 (5 bases). This CDR3 comprises 13 residues. Between the trimmed V and J ends, which lost 6 bases and 4 bases, there was a span of 13 bases. CDR1 and CDR2 from the germline V gene are LNHDA and SQIVND (reference sequence). The CDR3 sequence is CASSDSGQYEQYF. The CDR3 DNA reads as TGTGCCAGTAGCGACTCAGGGCAGTACGAGCAGTACTTC.

This chain connects TRBV7-9 to TRBJ2-5; D ambiguous. The CDR3 runs to 14 residues. V was pared by 5 bases and J by 0 bases, with 10 bases between. From germline, CDR1 is SEHNR and CDR2 FQNEAQ (reference sequence). This chain's CDR3 is CASSPQVYQETQYF. The CDR3 DNA reads TGTGCCAGCAGCCCCCAGGTCTACCAAGAGACCCAGTACTTC.

J is TRBJ1-1 and V is TRBV6-1, with D perhaps TRBD1 (5 bases). Germline lookup yields CDR1 MNHNS and CDR2 SASEGT. The CDR3 is 14 residues long. Trimming removed 7 bases at V and 3 bases at J, with 15 bases between. CDR3: CASTERGGDTEAFF. The CDR3 bases are TGTGCCAGCACAGAAAGGGGAGGCGACACTGAAGCTTTCTTT.

This clone was recorded once. V gene TRBV6-5 combines with J gene TRBJ1-5; D perhaps matches TRBD1 (5 bases). The CDR3 length is 15 residues. Germline CDR1 is MNHEY and CDR2 is SVGAGI. V lost 5 bases and J 4 bases, leaving 15 bases between the germline ends. CDR3 amino acids: CASSLDRRDNQPQHF. Written as DNA, the CDR3 is TGTGCCAGCAGTCTGGACCGCAGGGATAATCAGCCCCAGCATTTT.

The V call is TRBV5-5, the J call TRBJ1-1, with no clear D. Germline CDR1 SGHKS, CDR2 YYEKEE (reference sequence). This CDR3 spans 13 amino acids. Trimming cost V 2 bases and J 2 bases, with 7 bases left between them. The CDR3 nucleotides are TGTGCCAGCAGCTTTGTAGTTAACACTGAAGCTTTCTTT. The encoded protein is CASSFVVNTEAFF.

This clone has more than one count but fewer than ten. In nucleotides, the CDR3 is TGTGCCAGCAGCACCCGGGACTACCTCACAGATACGCAGTATTTT. Translating gives CASSTRDYLTDTQYF. The V call is TRBV7-6, the J call TRBJ2-3, with 7 positions matching TRBD2. V trimming: 5 bases; J trimming: 2 bases; junction bases outside the gene matches: 7. Germline V gene data show CDR1 as SGHVS and CDR2 as FNYEAQ. The length of the CDR3 is 15 residues.

The rearrangement uses TRBV4-2 and TRBJ2-5, with TRBD2 matching 10 bases. The closer fit of TRBJ2-7 to the DNA end suggests the J call may be wrong. Per germline, CDR1 LGHNA and CDR2 YNFKEQ. CDR3 length: 16 amino acids. The CDR3 DNA sequence: TGTGCCAGCAGCCAAGCCCTAGCGGGGGAAATCTACGAGCAGTACTTC. This gives the protein CASSQALAGEIYEQYF.

The rearrangement links TRBV7-9 to TRBJ1-4; possibly TRBD1 for D (6 bases). CDR3 length: 14 amino acids. The V end was cut by 3 bases, the J end by 8 bases, with 13 bases between. CDR1 and CDR2 from the germline V gene are SEHNR and FQNEAQ (reference sequence). CDR3 sequence (DNA): TGTGCCAGCAGCTTTAGCATCCAGGGGGAAAAACTGTTTTTT. Its protein is CASSFSIQGEKLFF.

This chain connects TRBV5-1 to TRBJ2-3; 11 nucleotides line up with TRBD1. Germline-derived CDR1 and CDR2 are SGHRS and YFSETQ. V lost 2 bases to trimming and J lost 4 bases; unmatched junction nucleotides: 6. This CDR3 is 16 amino acids long. The CDR3 spells CASSFDPGQGADTQYF. DNA of the CDR3: TGCGCCAGCAGCTTTGACCCGGGACAGGGGGCAGATACGCAGTATTTT.

The rearrangement links TRBV7-3 to TRBJ1-1; D is perhaps TRBD1 (6 bases). Trimming took off 5 bases at V and 3 bases at J, with 10 bases between the two ends. Germline lookup yields CDR1 SGHTA and CDR2 FQGTGA. CDR3 length equals 13 residues. The CDR3 DNA is TGTGCCAGCAGCCCGCACAGGGACACTGAAGCTTTCTTT. Amino acid sequence: CASSPHRDTEAFF.

The V call is TRBV2, the J call TRBJ1-1; D is undetermined. Germline CDR1 reads SNHLY; CDR2 reads FYNNEI. The ends were cut back, 3 bases at V and 1 base at J, with 9 bases in the middle. CDR3 length equals 14 residues. The CDR3 reads CASSDAHPNTEAFF. Written as DNA, the CDR3 is TGTGCCAGCAGTGACGCACACCCGAACACTGAAGCTTTCTTT.

The chain joins TRBV11-2 to TRBJ1-1; D unresolved. This CDR3 is 14 amino acids long. Germline CDR1 is SGHAT and CDR2 is FQNNGV. Trimming stripped 2 bases from V and 0 bases from J, with 7 bases between. CDR3 DNA: TGTGCCAGCAGCTTACAGGATATGAACACTGAAGCTTTCTTT. It is translated as CASSLQDMNTEAFF.

The chain uses TRBV19 and TRBJ2-2; no definite D call. Germline V CDR1 and CDR2: LNHDA, SQIVND (reference sequence). The V and J ends lost 6 bases and 1 base respectively, with 9 bases between them. CDR3 length: 14 amino acids. The CDR3 nucleotides read TGTGCCAGTAGGGTCGGCGGGAACACCGGGGAGCTGTTTTTT. The encoded protein is CASRVGGNTGELFF. Based on the CDR3 plus reference TRBV19 and TRBJ2-2, the full variable domain is DGGITQSPKYLFRKEGQNVTLSCEQNLNHDAMYWYRQDPGQGLRLIYYSQIVNDFQKGDIAEGYSVSREKKESFPLTVTSAQKNPTAFYLCASRVGGNTGELFFGEGSRLTVL.

This clone was seen once. The V and J genes are TRBV5-6 and TRBJ2-7, with no clear D. Trimming stripped 5 bases from V and 0 bases from J, with 9 bases between. The length of the CDR3 is 13 residues. Germline CDR1 SGHDT, CDR2 YYEEEE. The CDR3 here is CASRLLGSYEQYF. CDR3 bases: TGTGCCAGCAGGCTGCTAGGCTCCTACGAGCAGTACTTC.

The chain carries TRBV5-1 and TRBJ2-5, with D perhaps TRBD2 (7 bases). The end of the DNA is better explained by TRBJ2-7, so the J call may be wrong. Germline lookup yields CDR1 SGHRS and CDR2 YFSETQ. The CDR3 totals 14 residues. The CDR3 spells CASSPHREGYEQYF. The CDR3 DNA sequence: TGCGCCAGCAGCCCCCACAGGGAGGGCTACGAGCAGTACTTC.

The genes are TRBV28 and TRBJ2-7; D not certain. Germline V gene data show CDR1 as MDHEN and CDR2 as SYDVKM. Trimming took off 1 base at V and 2 bases at J, with 9 bases between the two ends. The CDR3 covers 14 residues. CDR3 protein: CASSLLQSTYEQYF. CDR3 bases: TGTGCCAGCAGTTTATTACAGTCAACCTACGAGCAGTACTTC.